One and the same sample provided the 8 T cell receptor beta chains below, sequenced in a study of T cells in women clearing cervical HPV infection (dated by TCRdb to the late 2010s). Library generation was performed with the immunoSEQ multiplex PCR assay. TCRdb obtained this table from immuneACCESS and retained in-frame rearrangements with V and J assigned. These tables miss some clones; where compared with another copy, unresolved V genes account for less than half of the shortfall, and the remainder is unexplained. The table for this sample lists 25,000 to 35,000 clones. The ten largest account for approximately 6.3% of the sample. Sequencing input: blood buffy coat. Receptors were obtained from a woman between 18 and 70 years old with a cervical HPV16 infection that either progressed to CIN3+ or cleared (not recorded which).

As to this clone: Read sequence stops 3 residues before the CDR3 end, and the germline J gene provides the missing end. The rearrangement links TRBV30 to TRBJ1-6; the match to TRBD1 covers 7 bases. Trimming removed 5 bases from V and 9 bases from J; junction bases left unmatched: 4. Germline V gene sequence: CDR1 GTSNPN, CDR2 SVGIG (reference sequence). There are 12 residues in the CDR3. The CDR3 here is CAWGDRVSPLHF. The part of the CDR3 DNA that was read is TGTGCCTGGGGAGACAGGGTTTCACCC.

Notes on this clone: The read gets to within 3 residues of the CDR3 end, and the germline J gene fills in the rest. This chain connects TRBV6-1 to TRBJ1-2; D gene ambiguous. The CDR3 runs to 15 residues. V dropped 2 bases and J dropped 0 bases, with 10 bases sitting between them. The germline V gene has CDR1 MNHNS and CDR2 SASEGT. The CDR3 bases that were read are TGTGCCAGCAGTGAAAGGCAGGAACCTAACTATGGC. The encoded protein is CASSERQEPNYG. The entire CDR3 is CASSERQEPNYGYTF.

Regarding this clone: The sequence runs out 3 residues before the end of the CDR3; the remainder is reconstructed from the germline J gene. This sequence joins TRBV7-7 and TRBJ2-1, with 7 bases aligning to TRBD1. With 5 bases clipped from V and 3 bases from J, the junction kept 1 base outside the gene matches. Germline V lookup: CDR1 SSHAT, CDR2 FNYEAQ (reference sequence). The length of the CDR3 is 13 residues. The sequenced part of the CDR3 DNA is TGTGCCAGCAGCCGGGACAGCTACAATGAG. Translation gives CASSRDSYNE. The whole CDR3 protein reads CASSRDSYNEQFF. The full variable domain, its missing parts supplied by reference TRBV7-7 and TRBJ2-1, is GAGVSQSPRYKVTKRGQDVTLRCDPISSHATLYWYQQALGQGPEFLTYFNYEAQPDKSGLPSDRFSAERPEGSISTLTIQRTEQRDSAMYRCASSRDSYNEQFFGPGTRLTVL.

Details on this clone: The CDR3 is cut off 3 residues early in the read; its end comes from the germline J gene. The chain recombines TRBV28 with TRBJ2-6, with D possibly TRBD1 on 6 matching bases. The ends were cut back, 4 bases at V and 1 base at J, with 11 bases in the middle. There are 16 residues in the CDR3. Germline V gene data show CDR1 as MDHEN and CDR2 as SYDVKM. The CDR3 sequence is CASSSSGASGANVLTF. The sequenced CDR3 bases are TGTGCCAGCAGTTCCTCAGGGGCGTCTGGGGCCAACGTC.

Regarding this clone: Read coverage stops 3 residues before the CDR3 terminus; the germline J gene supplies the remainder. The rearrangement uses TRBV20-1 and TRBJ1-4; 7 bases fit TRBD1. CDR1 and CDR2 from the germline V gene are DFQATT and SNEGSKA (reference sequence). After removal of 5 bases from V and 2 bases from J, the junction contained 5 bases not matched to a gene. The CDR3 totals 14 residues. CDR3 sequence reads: CSAGQAPTNEKLFF. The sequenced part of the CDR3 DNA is TGCAGTGCTGGACAGGCCCCCACTAATGAAAAA.

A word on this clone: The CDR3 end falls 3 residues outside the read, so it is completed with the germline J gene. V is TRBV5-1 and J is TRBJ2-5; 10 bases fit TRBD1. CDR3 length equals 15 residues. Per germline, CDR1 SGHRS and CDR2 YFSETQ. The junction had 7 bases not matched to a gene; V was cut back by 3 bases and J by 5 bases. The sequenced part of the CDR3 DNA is TGCGCCAGCAGCTGGGGGACAGGGGTAGGCGAGACC. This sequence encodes CASSWGTGVGET. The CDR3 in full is CASSWGTGVGETQYF. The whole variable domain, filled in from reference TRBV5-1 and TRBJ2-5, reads KAGVTQTPRYLIKTRGQQVTLSCSPISGHRSVSWYQQTPGQGLQFLFEYFSETQRNKGNFPGRFSGRQFSNSRSEMNVSTLELGDSALYLCASSWGTGVGETQYFGPGTRLLVL.

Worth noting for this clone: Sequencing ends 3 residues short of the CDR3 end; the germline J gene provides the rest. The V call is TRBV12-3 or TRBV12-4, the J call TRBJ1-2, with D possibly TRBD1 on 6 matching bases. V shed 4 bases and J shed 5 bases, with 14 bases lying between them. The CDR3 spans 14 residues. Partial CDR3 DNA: TGTGCCAGCAGTTCTGGCAGGGGTGGGTATGGC. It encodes CASSSGRGGYG. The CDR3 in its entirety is CASSSGRGGYGYTF.

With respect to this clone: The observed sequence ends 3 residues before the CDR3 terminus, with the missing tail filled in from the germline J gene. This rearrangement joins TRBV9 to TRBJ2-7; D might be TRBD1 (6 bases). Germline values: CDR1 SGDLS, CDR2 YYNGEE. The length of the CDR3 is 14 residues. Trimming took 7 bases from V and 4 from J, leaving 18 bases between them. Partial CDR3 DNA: TGTGCCAGCGGATTAGGGGGTGAGGGTTACGAG. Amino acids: CASGLGGEGYE. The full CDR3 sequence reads CASGLGGEGYEQYF.